There are many counts of the clone carrying this T cell receptor beta chain. TCR beta CDR3 sequences were amplified from RNA transcripts. First-round RT-PCR of the TCR CDR3 relied on the HTBI primer set. TCRdb itself ran the multiplex PCR reads through MiXCR, one entry per CDR3 protein. Of hundreds of thousands of distinct CDR3 sequences in the sample, around 15% were seen once. This entry is derived from a study of T cells in Graves' hyperthyroidism and ophthalmopathy. CDR3 length: 15 amino acids. Germline lookup yields CDR1 MNHNS and CDR2 SASEGT. Trimming cost V 6 bases and J 2 bases, with 14 bases left between them.

The clonotype comes from a woman aged 25 to 45 with Graves' hyperthyroidism. The rearrangement joins TRBV6-1 to TRBJ2-1; possibly TRBD2 for D (5 bases). The sample consisted of blood. CDR3: CASSLGRPTYNEQFF. The CDR3 DNA is TGTGCCAGCAGCTTGGGGAGACCTACCTACAATGAGCAGTTCTTC.